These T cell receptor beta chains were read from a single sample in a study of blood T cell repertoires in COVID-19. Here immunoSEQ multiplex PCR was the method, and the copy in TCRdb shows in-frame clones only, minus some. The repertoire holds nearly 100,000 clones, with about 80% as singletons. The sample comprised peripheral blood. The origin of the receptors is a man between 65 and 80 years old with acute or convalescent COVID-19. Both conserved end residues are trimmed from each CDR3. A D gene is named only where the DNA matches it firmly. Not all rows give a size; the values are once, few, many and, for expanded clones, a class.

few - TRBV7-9 ASSLDVWAGKDTQY
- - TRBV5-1 ASSFGGGVNTEAF
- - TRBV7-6 ASSLAAGVKNIQY
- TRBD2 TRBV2 ASKRGTSGSSDTQY
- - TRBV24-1 ATSDGPDYGYT
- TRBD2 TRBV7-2 ASSFRTSGSYNEQF
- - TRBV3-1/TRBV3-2 ASSQDPTSYNEQF
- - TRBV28 ASSFETGRNTIY
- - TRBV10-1 ASSESTQGGKNTEAF
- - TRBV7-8 ASSLVGLLSGNTIY
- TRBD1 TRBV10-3 AIRQGDGLRHTDTQY
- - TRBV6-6 ASSPPPGGEKLF
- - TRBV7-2 ASSLVAVGVWS
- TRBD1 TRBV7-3 ASSSSGGFTEAF
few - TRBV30 AWSKGLNEKLF
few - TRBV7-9 ASSPGTAGNEKLF
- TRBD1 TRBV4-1 ASSQEGTGIKETQY
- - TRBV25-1 ASSEDRKGVGLNSPLH
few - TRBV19 ASSQGGRQGGYEQY
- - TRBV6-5 ASTSMTLGDEKLF
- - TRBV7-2 ASRTGLFTDTQY
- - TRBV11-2 ASTERGNGDRTDTQY
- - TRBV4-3 ASSRTDDSPLH
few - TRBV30 AWSRDRPYGYT